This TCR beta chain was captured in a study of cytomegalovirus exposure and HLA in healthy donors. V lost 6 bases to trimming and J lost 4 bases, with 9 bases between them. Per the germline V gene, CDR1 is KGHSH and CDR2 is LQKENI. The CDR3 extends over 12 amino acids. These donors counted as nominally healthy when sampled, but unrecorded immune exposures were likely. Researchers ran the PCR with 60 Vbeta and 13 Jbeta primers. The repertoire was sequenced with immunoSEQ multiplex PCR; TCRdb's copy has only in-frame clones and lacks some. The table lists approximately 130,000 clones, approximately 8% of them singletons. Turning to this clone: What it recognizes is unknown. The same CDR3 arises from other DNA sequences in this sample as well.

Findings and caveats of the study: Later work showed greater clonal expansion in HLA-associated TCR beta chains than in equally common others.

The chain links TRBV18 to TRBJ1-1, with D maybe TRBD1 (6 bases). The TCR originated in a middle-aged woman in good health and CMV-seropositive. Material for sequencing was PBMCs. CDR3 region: CASSRGGTEAFF. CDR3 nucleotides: TGTGCCAGCTCCCGAGGGGGCACTGAAGCTTTCTTT.